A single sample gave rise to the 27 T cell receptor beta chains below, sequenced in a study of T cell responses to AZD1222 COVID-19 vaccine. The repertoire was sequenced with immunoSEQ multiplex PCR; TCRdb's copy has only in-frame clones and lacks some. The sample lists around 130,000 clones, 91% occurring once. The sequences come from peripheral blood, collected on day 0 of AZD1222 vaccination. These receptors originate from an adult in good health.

The CDR3 sequence: CASRDRLILNTEAFF. The DNA of the CDR3 is TGTGCCAGCCGGGACAGACTTATCCTGAACACTGAAGCTTTCTTT. V and J are TRBV2 and TRBJ1-1, with 7 positions matching TRBD1. The CDR3 covers 15 residues. CDR1 and CDR2 (germline): SNHLY, FYNNEI. With 8 bases clipped from V and 0 bases from J, the junction kept 9 bases outside the gene matches.

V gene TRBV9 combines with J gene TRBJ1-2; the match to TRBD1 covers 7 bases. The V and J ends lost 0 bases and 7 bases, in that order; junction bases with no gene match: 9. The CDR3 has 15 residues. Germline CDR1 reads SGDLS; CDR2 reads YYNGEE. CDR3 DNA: TGTGCCAGCAGCGTAGATTACCAGGGGGTCGGTGGCTACACCTTC. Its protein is CASSVDYQGVGGYTF.

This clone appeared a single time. The CDR3 is CATSRGPQETQYF. CDR3 in DNA: TGTGCCACCAGTCGGGGACCGCAAGAGACCCAGTACTTC. The chain couples TRBV24-1 to TRBJ2-5; D assignment may be TRBD1 or TRBD2 (5 bases each). CDR1 is KGHDR and CDR2 is SFDVKD in the germline V gene. The CDR3 is 13 residues long. Trimming removed 6 bases at V and 2 bases at J, with 9 bases between.

The CDR3 protein is CASSITGVTNEKLFF. The CDR3 region has the DNA TGTGCCAGCAGTATCACAGGGGTGACTAATGAAAAACTGTTTTTT. This sequence joins TRBV13 and TRBJ1-4; 7 positions match TRBD1. The CDR3 is 15 residues long. Unmatched junction bases numbered 6, after V lost 6 bases and J lost 2 bases. CDR1 and CDR2 (germline): PRHDT, FYEKMQ (reference sequence).

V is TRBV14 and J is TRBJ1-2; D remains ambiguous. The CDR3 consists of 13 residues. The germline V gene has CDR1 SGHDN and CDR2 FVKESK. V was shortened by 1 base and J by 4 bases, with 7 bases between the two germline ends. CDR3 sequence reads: CASSQGQLYGYTF. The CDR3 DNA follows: TGTGCCAGCAGCCAAGGGCAGCTCTATGGCTACACCTTC.

In DNA form, the CDR3 reads TGTGCCAGCAGCAGAGACAAGGCCCAGAACTTGCCCCAGCATTTT. Translation: CASSRDKAQNLPQHF. J is TRBJ1-5 and V is TRBV6-5, with D unresolved. Trimming pared 6 bases from V and 9 bases from J, leaving 21 bases between. Germline V gene lookup returns CDR1 MNHEY and CDR2 SVGAGI. CDR3 length: 15 amino acids.

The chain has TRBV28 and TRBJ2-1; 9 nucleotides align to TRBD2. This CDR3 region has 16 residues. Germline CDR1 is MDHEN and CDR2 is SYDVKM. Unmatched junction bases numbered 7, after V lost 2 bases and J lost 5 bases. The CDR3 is CASSLIAGETDNEQFF. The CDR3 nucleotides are TGTGCCAGCAGTTTAATAGCGGGAGAGACGGACAATGAGCAGTTCTTC.

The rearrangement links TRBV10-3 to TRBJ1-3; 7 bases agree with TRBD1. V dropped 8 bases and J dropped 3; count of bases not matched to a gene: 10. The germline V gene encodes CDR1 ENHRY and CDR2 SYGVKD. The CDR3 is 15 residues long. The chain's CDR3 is CAISRGLNGGNTIYF. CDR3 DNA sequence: TGTGCCATCTCGAGGGGGCTGAACGGTGGAAACACCATATATTTT.

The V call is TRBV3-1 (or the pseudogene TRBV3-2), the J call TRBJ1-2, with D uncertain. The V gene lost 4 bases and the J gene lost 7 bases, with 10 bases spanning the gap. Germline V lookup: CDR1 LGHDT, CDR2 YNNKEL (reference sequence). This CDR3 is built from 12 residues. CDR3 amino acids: CASSRLEGGYTF. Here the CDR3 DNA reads TGTGCCAGCAGCCGACTTGAGGGTGGCTACACCTTC.

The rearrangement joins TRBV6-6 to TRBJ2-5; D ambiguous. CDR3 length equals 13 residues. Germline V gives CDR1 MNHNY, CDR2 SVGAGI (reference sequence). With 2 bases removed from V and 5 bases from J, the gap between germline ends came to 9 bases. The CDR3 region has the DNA TGTGCCAGCAGTTACGCGCAGTGGGAGACCCAGTACTTC. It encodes CASSYAQWETQYF.

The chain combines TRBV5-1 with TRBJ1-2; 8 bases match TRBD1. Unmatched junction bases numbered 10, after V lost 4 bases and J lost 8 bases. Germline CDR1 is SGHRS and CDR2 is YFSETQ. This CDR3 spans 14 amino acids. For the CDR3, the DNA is TGCGCCAGCAGCCCAGCCAGGGGGCTGGGCGGCTACACCTTC. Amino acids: CASSPARGLGGYTF.

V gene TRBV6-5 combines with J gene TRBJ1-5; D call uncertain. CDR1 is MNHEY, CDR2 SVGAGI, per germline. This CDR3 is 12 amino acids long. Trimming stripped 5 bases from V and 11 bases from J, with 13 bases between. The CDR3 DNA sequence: TGTGCCAGCAGTCCGCGGGGTTCGGCCCAGCATTTT. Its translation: CASSPRGSAQHF.

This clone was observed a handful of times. The CDR3, as DNA: TGTGCCAGTACCACGGGAGGGGCCTCCGAAACTTATGGCTACACCTTC. It encodes CASTTGGASETYGYTF. The V call is TRBV19, the J call TRBJ1-2; the D gene is possibly TRBD1 (5 bases). The CDR3 covers 16 residues. The germline V gene has CDR1 LNHDA and CDR2 SQIVND (reference sequence). The V and J ends lost 7 bases and 5 bases respectively, with 23 bases between them.

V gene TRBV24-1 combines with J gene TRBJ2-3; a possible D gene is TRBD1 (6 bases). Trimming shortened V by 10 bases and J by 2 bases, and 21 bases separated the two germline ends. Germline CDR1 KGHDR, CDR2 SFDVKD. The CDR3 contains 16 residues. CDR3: CATSSNRAEDTDTQYF. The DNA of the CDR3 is TGTGCCACGTCTTCGAACAGGGCTGAGGACACAGATACGCAGTATTTT.

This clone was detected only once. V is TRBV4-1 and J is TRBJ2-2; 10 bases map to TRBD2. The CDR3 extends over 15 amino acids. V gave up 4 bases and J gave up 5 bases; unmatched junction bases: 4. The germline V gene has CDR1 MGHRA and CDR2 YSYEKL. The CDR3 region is CASSRGLAETGELFF. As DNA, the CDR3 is TGCGCCAGCAGCCGCGGACTAGCGGAAACCGGGGAGCTGTTTTTT.

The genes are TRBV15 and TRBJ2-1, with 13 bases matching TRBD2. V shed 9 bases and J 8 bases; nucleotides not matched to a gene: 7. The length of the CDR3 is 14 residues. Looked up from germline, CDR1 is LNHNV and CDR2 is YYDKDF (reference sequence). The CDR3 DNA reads TGTGCCACAACTAGCGGGAGGGCCTGGGATGAGCAGTTCTTC. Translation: CATTSGRAWDEQFF. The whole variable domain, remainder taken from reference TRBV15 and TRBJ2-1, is DAMVIQNPRYQVTQFGKPVTLSCSQTLNHNVMYWYQQKSSQAPKLLFHYYDKDFNNEADTPDNFQSRRPNTSFCFLDIRSPGLGDTAMYLCATTSGRAWDEQFFGPGTRLTVL.

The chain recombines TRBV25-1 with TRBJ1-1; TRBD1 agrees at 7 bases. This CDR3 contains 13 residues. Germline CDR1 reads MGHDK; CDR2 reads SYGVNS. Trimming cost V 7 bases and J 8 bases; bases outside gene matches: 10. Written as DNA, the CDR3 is TGTGCCAGCACCCCGGACAGGCCGAGCGAAGCTTTCTTT. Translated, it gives CASTPDRPSEAFF.

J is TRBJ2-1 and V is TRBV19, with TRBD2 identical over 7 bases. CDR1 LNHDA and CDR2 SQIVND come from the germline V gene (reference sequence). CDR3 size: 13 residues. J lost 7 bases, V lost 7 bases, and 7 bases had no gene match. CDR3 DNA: TGTGCCAGTACCGGGACCGGGGGGAATGAGCAGTTCTTC. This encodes CASTGTGGNEQFF. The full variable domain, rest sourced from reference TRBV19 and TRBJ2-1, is DGGITQSPKYLFRKEGQNVTLSCEQNLNHDAMYWYRQDPGQGLRLIYYSQIVNDFQKGDIAEGYSVSREKKESFPLTVTSAQKNPTAFYLCASTGTGGNEQFFGPGTRLTVL.

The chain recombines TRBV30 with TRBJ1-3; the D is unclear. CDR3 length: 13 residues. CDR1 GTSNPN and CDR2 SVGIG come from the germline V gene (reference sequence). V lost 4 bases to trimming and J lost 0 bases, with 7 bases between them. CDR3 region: CAWTRSSGNTIYF. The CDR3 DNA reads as TGTGCCTGGACCCGGAGCTCTGGAAACACCATATATTTT.

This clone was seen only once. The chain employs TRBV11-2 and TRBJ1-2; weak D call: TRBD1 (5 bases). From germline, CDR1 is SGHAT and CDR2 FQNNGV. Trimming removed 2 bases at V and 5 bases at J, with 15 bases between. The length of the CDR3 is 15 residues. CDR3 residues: CASSLTAQGFYGYTF. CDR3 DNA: TGTGCCAGCAGCTTAACGGCCCAGGGTTTTTATGGCTACACCTTC.

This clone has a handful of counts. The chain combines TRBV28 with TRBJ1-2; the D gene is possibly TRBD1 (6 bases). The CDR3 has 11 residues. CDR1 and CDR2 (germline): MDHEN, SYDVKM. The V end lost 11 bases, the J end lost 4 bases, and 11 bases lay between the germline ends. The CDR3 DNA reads TGTGCCTCCGAAGGGGGCTATGGCTACACCTTC. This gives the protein CASEGGYGYTF.

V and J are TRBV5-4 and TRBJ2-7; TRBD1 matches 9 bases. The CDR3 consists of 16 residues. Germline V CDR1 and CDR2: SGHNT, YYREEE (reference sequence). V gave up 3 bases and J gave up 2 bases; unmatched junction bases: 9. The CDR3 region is CASSSRTGESPYEQYF. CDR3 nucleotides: TGTGCCAGCAGCTCCAGGACAGGGGAAAGTCCCTACGAGCAGTACTTC. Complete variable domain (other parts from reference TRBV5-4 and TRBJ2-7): ETGVTQSPTHLIKTRGQQVTLRCSSQSGHNTVSWYQQALGQGPQFIFQYYREEENGRGNFPPRFSGLQFPNYSSELNVNALELDDSALYLCASSSRTGESPYEQYFGPGTRLTVT.

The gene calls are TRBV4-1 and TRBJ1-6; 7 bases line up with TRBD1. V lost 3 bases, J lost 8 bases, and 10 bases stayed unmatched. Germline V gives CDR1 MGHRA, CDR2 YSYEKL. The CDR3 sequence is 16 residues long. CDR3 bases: TGCGCCAGCAGCCACCTAGACAGGGCTTGGGATTCACCCCTCCACTTT. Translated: CASSHLDRAWDSPLHF.

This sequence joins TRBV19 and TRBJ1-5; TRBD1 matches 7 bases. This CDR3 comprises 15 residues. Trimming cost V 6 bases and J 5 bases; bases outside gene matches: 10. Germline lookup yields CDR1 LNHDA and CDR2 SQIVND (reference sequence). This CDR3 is CASRITGVHYQPQHF. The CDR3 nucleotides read TGTGCCAGTAGGATAACAGGGGTCCATTATCAGCCCCAGCATTTT.

The CDR3 region is CATSDAPGRSYGSSYNEQFF. The CDR3 DNA reads TGTGCCACCAGTGATGCACCGGGACGGTCGTATGGGAGCTCCTACAATGAGCAGTTCTTC. J is TRBJ2-1 and V is TRBV24-1; the D gene could be TRBD1 or TRBD2 (5 bases each). V gave up 3 bases and J gave up 0 bases, with 23 bases separating them. Germline V gene lookup returns CDR1 KGHDR and CDR2 SFDVKD. The CDR3 is 20 residues long.

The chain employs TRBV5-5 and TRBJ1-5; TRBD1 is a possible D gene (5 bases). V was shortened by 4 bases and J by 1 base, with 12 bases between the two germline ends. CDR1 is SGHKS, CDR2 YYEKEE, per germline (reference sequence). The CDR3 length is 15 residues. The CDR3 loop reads CASSPGVGSNQPQHF. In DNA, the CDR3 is TGTGCCAGCAGCCCGGGGGTTGGCAGCAATCAGCCCCAGCATTTT.

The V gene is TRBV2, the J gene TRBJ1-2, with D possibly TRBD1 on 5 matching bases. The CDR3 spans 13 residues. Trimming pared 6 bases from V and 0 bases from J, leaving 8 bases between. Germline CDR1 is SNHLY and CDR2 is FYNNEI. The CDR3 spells CASRDTANYGYTF. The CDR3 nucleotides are TGTGCCAGCAGGGACACGGCTAACTATGGCTACACCTTC.